There are a few counts of the clone carrying this TCR beta chain. A much larger clone is a single base away; this may be a read error. This record belongs to a study of T cell repertoires in ileal Crohn's disease. Some clones are missing from TCRdb's copy, which holds only in-frame ones; the method was immunoSEQ multiplex PCR. The sample consists of 3,500 to 5,000 clones, about four fifths of them appearing once. The germline V gene encodes CDR1 MNHEY and CDR2 SVGAGI. The CDR3 loop spans 16 amino acids. The V and J genes are TRBV6-5 and TRBJ2-7; TRBD2 matches 11 bases. The specimen sequenced was ileal tissue. The sequence derives from an adult with Crohn's disease. CDR3 nucleotides: TGTGCCAGCACTTACGTTCTAGCGGGGGGTTCCTACGAGCCGTACTTC. Protein: CASTYVLAGGSYEPYF.